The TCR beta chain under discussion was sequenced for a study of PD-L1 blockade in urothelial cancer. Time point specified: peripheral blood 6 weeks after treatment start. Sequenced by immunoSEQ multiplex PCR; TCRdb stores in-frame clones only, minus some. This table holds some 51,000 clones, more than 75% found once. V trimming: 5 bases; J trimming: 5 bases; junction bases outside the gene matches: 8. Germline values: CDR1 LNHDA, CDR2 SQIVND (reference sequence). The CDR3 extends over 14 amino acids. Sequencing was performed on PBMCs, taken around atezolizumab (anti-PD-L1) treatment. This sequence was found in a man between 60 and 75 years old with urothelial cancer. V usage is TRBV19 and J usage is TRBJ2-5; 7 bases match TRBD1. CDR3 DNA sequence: TGTGCCAGTAGTCCCGATCAGGGGGACGAGACCCAGTACTTC. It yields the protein CASSPDQGDETQYF.